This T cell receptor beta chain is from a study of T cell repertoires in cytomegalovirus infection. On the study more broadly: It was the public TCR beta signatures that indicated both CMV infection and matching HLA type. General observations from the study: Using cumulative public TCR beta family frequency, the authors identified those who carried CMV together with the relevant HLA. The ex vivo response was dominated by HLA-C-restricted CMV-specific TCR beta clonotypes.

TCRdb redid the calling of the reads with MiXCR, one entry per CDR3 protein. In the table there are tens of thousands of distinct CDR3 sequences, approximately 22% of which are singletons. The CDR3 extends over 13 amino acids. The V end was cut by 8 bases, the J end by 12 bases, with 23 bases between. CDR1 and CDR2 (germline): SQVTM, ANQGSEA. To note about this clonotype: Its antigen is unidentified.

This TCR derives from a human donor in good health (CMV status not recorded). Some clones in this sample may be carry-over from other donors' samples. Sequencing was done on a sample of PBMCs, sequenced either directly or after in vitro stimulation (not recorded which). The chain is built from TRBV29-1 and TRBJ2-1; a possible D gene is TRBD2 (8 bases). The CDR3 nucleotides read TGCAGCCACACAGGGGCGGGGGGCCGAGGGCAGTTCTTC. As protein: CSHTGAGGRGQFF.